The rows below give T cell receptor beta chains drawn from one sample of a study of T cell responses to AZD1222 COVID-19 vaccine. Clones were sequenced by immunoSEQ multiplex PCR, and TCRdb holds only the in-frame ones, with some missing. The sample holds around 200,000 clones, around 94% seen once. The material sequenced was peripheral blood, taken 28 days after the second AZD1222 dose. The receptors were sampled from an adult who received the AZD1222 COVID-19 vaccine. Each CDR3 is given with its conserved first and last residue. A D gene is named only where the DNA matches it firmly. Size is stated for part of the rows, as once, few or many counts, or as a class when the clone is expanded.

J gene	D gene	clone size	V gene	CDR3 DNA	CDR3 protein
TRBJ2-4	-	-	TRBV5-8	TGTGCCGTAGGGAAGGCGGCCAAAAACATTCAGTACTTC	CAVGKAAKNIQYF
TRBJ1-5	-	-	TRBV6-5	TGTGCCAGCAGGCTAGGAGATAGCAATCAGCCCCAGCATTTT	CASRLGDSNQPQHF
TRBJ2-2	TRBD2	-	TRBV11-3	TGTGCCAGCAGCTTAGGGCTAGCGGGAACCGGGGAGCTGTTTTTT	CASSLGLAGTGELFF
TRBJ2-7	-	-	TRBV6-5	TGTGCCAGCAGTTCAGCGGTCGGGCAGTACTTC	CASSSAVGQYF
TRBJ1-5	-	-	TRBV5-6	TGTGCCAGCAGCCTGGGAGACCCAAGAAGGTATAGCAATCAGCCCCAGCATTTT	CASSLGDPRRYSNQPQHF
TRBJ2-1	TRBD2	-	TRBV7-8	TGTGCCAGCAGCTTGGGGACTAGCGCGGGAAATGAGCAGTTCTTC	CASSLGTSAGNEQFF
TRBJ2-4	TRBD2	-	TRBV18	TGTGCCAGCCTTCCAACATCTGGGACTAGCGGGATCGAAAACATTCAGTACTTC	CASLPTSGTSGIENIQYF
TRBJ1-2	-	-	TRBV28	TGTGCCAGCAGTTTCCAGGGAATCAGGTTGAATGGCTACACCTTC	CASSFQGIRLNGYTF
TRBJ2-3	TRBD1	-	TRBV2	TGTGCCAGCAGCGGACAGGGCACAGATACGCAGTATTTT	CASSGQGTDTQYF
TRBJ1-5	-	-	TRBV4-3	TGCGCCAGCAGCCAAGATTGGCAGGGATACAATCAGCCCCAGCATTTT	CASSQDWQGYNQPQHF
TRBJ2-1	-	-	TRBV3-1/TRBV3-2	TGTGCCAGCAGCGGGAGTAGCAATGAGCAGTTCTTC	CASSGSSNEQFF
TRBJ1-2	TRBD1	-	TRBV6-6	TGTGCCAGCAGTCACCCGCAGGGGGGGGCGCAAGGCAATGGCTACACCTTC	CASSHPQGGAQGNGYTF
TRBJ2-7	TRBD2	-	TRBV4-1	TGCGCCAGCAGCCTTAGCGGGAACTCCTACGAGCAGTACTTC	CASSLSGNSYEQYF
TRBJ2-5	-	-	TRBV11-2	TGTGCCAGCAGCTTAGCCAGTACAGAGACCCAGTACTTC	CASSLASTETQYF
TRBJ2-3	-	-	TRBV28	TGTGCCAGCAGAGCAGGTCTAACGACGGGAATGGCAGATACGCAGTATTTT	CASRAGLTTGMADTQYF
TRBJ1-1	-	-	TRBV6-5	TGTGCCAGCAGATTAGACAGGTGGAACACTGAAGCTTTCTTT	CASRLDRWNTEAFF
TRBJ2-5	TRBD2	-	TRBV18	TGTGCCAGCTTTCCCTTGGCACGCGGGGGGCTGGAAGAGACCCAGTACTTC	CASFPLARGGLEETQYF
TRBJ1-3	-	-	TRBV5-4	TGTGCCAGCACCCAGGGTTCAGGAAACACCATATATTTT	CASTQGSGNTIYF
TRBJ2-3	-	-	TRBV7-7	TGTGCCAGCAGCACGTTGGGGCCAGATACGCAGTATTTT	CASSTLGPDTQYF
TRBJ1-2	-	-	TRBV10-3	TGTGCCATCAGAGATAACTATGGCTACACCTTC	CAIRDNYGYTF
TRBJ2-1	-	-	TRBV11-3	TGTGCCAGCTGCCCCAGCTTGGGCCAGAATGAGCAGTTCTTC	CASCPSLGQNEQFF
TRBJ2-3	TRBD2	-	TRBV7-8	TGTGCCAGCAGCTTAGACCCACAGCGGGAGGCCACAGATACGCAGTATTTT	CASSLDPQREATDTQYF
TRBJ2-1	-	-	TRBV18	TGTGCCAGCTCACCAGCAGCTAACAATGAGCAGTTCTTC	CASSPAANNEQFF
TRBJ2-1	TRBD2	-	TRBV3-1/TRBV3-2	TGTGCCAGCAGCCCACGGACTAGCGGGGGGTCCAATGAGCAGTTCTTC	CASSPRTSGGSNEQFF
TRBJ1-1	-	-	TRBV6-6	TGTGCCAGCAGTCAGAGACGTCTGGGGGGGGGCGGTCAAACTGAAGCTTTCTTT	CASSQRRLGGGGQTEAFF
TRBJ2-1	TRBD2	-	TRBV4-1	TGCGCCAGCAGCCAGGGCCGACTAGCGGGGGGGCGCGATGAGCAGTTCTTC	CASSQGRLAGGRDEQFF
TRBJ1-4	TRBD1	-	TRBV6-4	TGTGCCAGCATCCTCTCCGGGCAGGGGGAAACGGCTAATGAAAAACTGTTTTTT	CASILSGQGETANEKLFF
TRBJ1-3	TRBD1	-	TRBV14	TGTGCCAGCAGCCTGACAGGGGCGAGAAACACCATATATTTT	CASSLTGARNTIYF
TRBJ1-6	-	-	TRBV28	TGTGCCAGCAGTTTAGCGGGGGATGGGACTTCACCCCTCCACTTT	CASSLAGDGTSPLHF
TRBJ1-5	-	few	TRBV28	TGTGCCAGCAGTTTGTTTTCGGAGGGGACTCAGCCCCAGCATTTT	CASSLFSEGTQPQHF
TRBJ1-4	-	-	TRBV11-2	TGTGCCAGCAGCGCAGGGGCAACTAATGAAAAACTGTTTTTT	CASSAGATNEKLFF
TRBJ2-5	-	-	TRBV5-1	TGCGCCAGCAGCTTGTGGCCCCAAGAGACCCAGTACTTC	CASSLWPQETQYF
TRBJ1-1	-	-	TRBV6-2/TRBV6-3	TGTGCCAGCAGCCGGGCCAGGTCGTCTGAAGCTTTCTTT	CASSRARSSEAFF
TRBJ1-3	-	-	TRBV3-1/TRBV3-2	TGTGCCAGCAGCCAAGTGGCTGGAAACACCATATATTTT	CASSQVAGNTIYF
TRBJ2-5	-	-	TRBV7-9	TGTGCCAGCAGCTTATGGCAGGACGAAGAGACCCAGTACTTC	CASSLWQDEETQYF
TRBJ1-4	-	-	TRBV21-1	TGTGCCAGCAGCAGATCGACAGGGGGTGGTGAAAAACTGTTTTTT	CASSRSTGGGEKLFF
TRBJ2-1	-	once	TRBV6-1	TGTGCCAGCAGTGAGAGTAGGACGCGGCAGTTCTTC	CASSESRTRQFF
TRBJ1-5	-	-	TRBV19	TGTGCCATTAATGCCGGGACGACCAATCAGCCCCAGCATTTT	CAINAGTTNQPQHF